This TCR beta chain was observed in a study of neoadjuvant anti-PD-1 for oral cavity cancer. Time point: after neoadjuvant nivolumab, at surgical resection. A few counts support this clone. Germline assignment: CDR1 ENHRY and CDR2 SYGVKD. This CDR3 comprises 14 residues. Between the trimmed V and J ends, which lost 3 bases and 4 bases, there was a span of 12 bases. Profiling relied on immunoSEQ multiplex PCR, and the TCRdb table lists in-frame clones only, not all of them. The sample gives roughly 20,000 clones, 45% of which show up once; under 40% is in the top ten. The sample consisted of tumor tissue, taken after nivolumab (anti-PD-1) treatment. The origin of this receptor is a person aged 40 to 85 with oral cavity squamous cell carcinoma. This chain joins TRBV10-3 and TRBJ1-2; D gene unclear. The CDR3 is CAISEGQLGYGYTF. The CDR3 coding sequence is TGTGCCATCAGTGAAGGTCAATTGGGCTATGGCTACACCTTC.